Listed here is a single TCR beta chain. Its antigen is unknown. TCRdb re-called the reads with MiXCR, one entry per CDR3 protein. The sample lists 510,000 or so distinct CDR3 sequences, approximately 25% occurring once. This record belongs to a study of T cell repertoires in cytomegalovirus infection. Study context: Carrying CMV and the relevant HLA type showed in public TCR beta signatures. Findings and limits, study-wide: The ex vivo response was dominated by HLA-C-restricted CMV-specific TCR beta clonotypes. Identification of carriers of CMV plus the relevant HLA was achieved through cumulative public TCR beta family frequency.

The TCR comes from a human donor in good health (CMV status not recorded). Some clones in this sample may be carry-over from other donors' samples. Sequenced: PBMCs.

The CDR3 DNA sequence: TGTGCCAGCAGAACCGACTTATCCGGCAATCAGCCCCAGCATTTT. Translating gives CASRTDLSGNQPQHF. The chain joins TRBV6-1 to TRBJ1-5; no firm D call. Trimming pared 6 bases from V and 2 bases from J, leaving 14 bases between. From germline, CDR1 is MNHNS and CDR2 SASEGT. CDR3 length: 15 amino acids.